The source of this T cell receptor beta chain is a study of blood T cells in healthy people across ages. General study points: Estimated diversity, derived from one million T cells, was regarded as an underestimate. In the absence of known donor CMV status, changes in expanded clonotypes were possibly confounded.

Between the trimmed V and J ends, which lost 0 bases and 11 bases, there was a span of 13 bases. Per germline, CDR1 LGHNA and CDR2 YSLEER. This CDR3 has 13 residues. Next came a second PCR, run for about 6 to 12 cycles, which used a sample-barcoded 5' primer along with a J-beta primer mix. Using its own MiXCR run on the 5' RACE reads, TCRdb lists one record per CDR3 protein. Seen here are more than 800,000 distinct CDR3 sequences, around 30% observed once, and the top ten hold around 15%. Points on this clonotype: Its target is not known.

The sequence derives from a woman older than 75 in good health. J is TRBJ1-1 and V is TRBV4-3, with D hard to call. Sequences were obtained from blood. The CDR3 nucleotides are TGCGCCAGCAGCCAAGAACCTGCCTTGGGGGCTTTCTTT. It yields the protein CASSQEPALGAFF.